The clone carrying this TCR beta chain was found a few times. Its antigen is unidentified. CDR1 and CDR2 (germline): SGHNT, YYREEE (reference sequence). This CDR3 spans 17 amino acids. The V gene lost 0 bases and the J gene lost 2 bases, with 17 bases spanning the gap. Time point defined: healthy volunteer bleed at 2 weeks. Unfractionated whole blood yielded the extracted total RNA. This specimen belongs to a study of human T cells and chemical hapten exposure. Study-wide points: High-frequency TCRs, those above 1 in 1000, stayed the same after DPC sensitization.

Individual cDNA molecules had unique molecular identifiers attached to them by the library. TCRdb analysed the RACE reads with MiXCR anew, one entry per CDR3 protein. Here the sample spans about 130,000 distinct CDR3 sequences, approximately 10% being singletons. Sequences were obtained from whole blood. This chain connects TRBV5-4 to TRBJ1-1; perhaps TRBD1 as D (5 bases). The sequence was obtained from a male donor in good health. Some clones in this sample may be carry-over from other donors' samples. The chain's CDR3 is CASSLGQGLGRNTEAFF. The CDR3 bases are TGTGCCAGCAGCTTGGGGCAGGGATTGGGTAGAAACACTGAAGCTTTCTTT.